The source of this TCR beta chain is a study of OX40 agonist ivuxolimab in advanced cancers. The CDR3 length is 9 residues. Sequenced by immunoSEQ multiplex PCR; TCRdb stores in-frame clones only, minus some. The data contain 150,000 to 170,000 clones, approximately 94% of them singletons. Sequences were derived from CD4+ or CD8+ T cells sorted from blood, sampled in a trial of the OX40 agonist ivuxolimab. The TCR sequence derives from an adult with an advanced solid tumor such as melanoma, head and neck, liver or kidney cancer. This chain joins TRBV21-1 and TRBJ1-1. TRBV21-1 represents a pseudogene. Here the CDR3 reads CASSNEAFF. The CDR3 nucleotides are TGTGCCAGCAGCAATGAAGCTTTCTTT.